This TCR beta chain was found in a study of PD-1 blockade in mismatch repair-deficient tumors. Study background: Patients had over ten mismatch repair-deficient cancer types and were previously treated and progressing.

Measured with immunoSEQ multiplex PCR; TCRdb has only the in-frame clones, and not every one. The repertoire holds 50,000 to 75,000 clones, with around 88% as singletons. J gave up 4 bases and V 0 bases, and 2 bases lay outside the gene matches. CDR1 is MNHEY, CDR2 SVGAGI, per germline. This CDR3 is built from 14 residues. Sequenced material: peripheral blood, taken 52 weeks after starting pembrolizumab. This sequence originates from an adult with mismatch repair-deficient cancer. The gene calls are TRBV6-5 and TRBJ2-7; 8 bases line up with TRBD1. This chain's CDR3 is CASSYSDREYEQYF. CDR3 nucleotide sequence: TGTGCCAGCAGTTACTCGGACAGGGAGTACGAGCAGTACTTC.